This T cell receptor beta chain originates from a study of T cell changes during pregnancy in multiple sclerosis. Germline assignment: CDR1 MGHDK and CDR2 SYGVNS. Trimming removed 5 bases from V and 2 bases from J, with 3 bases in between. This CDR3 contains 11 residues. Clones were read by immunoSEQ multiplex PCR, and TCRdb kept only the in-frame ones, dropping some. The top ten clones hold roughly 10% of a sample with under 40,000 clones, just over 90% of them seen once. This rearrangement joins TRBV25-1 to TRBJ1-1; D ambiguous. The sequence derives from a female donor with multiple sclerosis, enrolled in a pregnancy study. The sample here was CD8+ T cells from peripheral blood mononuclear cells, taken before pregnancy. Here the CDR3 reads CASSPNTEAFF. CDR3 in DNA: TGTGCCAGCAGTCCTAACACTGAAGCTTTCTTT.